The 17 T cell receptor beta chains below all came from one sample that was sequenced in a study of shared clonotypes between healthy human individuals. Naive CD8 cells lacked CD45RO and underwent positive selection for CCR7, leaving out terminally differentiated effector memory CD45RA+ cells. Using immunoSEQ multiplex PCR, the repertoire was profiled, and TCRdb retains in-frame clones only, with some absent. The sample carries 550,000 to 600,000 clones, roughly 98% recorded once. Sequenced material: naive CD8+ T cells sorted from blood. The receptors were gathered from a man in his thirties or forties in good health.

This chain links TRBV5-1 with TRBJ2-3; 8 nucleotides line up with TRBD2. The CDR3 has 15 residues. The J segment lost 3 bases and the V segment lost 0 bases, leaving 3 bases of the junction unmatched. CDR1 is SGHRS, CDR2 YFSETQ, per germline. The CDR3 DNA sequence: TGCGCCAGCAGCTTGGCCGGGAGGGGTACAGATACGCAGTATTTT. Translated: CASSLAGRGTDTQYF.

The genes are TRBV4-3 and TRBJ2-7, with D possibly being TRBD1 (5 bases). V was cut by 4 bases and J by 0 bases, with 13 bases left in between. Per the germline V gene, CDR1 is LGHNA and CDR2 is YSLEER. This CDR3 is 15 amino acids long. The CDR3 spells CASSPRQRDSYEQYF. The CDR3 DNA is TGCGCCAGCAGCCCCAGACAGAGAGACTCCTACGAGCAGTACTTC.

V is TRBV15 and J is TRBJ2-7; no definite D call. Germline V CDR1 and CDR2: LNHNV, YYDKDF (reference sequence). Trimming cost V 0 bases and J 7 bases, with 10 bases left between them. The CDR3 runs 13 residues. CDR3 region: CATSRDSGREQYF. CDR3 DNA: TGTGCCACCAGCAGAGACTCCGGGCGGGAGCAGTACTTC.

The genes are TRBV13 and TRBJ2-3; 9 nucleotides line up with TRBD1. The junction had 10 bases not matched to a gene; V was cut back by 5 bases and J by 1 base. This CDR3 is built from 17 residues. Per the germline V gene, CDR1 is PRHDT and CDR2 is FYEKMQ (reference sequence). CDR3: CASSGGQGGPRTDTQYF. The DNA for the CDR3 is TGTGCCAGCAGCGGGGGACAGGGTGGTCCCCGCACAGATACGCAGTATTTT.

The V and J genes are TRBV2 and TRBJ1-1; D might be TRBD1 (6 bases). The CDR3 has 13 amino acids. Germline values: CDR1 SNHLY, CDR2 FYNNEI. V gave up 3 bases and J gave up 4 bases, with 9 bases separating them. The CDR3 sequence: CASSEGTFTEAFF. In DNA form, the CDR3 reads TGTGCCAGCAGTGAGGGGACATTCACTGAAGCTTTCTTT.

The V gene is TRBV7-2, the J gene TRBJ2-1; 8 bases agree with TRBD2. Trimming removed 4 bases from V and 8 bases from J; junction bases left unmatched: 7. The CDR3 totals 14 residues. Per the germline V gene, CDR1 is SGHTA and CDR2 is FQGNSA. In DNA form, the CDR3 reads TGTGCCAGCAGCTCCCGGACTAGCCGCGATGAGCAGTTCTTC. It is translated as CASSSRTSRDEQFF.

The CDR3 region is CASSPSGYYGYTF. The CDR3 region has the DNA TGTGCCAGCAGTCCCAGTGGTTATTATGGCTACACCTTC. This chain joins TRBV28 and TRBJ1-2; no firm D call. CDR1 is MDHEN and CDR2 is SYDVKM in the germline V gene. The CDR3 loop spans 13 amino acids. The germline V and J ends were trimmed by 5 bases and 5 bases, with 12 bases remaining between them.

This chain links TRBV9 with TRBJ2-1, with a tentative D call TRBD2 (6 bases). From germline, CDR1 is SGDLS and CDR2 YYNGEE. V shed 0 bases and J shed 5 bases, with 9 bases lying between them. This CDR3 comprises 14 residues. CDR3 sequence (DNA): TGTGCCAGCAGCGTAGAGTGGGGGGACAATGAGCAGTTCTTC. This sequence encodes CASSVEWGDNEQFF.

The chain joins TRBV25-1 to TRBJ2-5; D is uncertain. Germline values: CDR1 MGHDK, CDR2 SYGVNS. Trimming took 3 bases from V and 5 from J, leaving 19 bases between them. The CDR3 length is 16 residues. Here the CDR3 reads CASSDSVTGNSETQYF. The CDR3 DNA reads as TGTGCCAGCAGTGACTCGGTAACTGGTAATTCGGAGACCCAGTACTTC.

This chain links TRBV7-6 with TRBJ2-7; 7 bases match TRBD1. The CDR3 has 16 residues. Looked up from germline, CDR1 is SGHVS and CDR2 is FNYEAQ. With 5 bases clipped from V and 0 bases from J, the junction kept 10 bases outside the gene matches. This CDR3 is CASSQNWDSSSYEQYF. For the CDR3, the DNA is TGTGCCAGCAGCCAAAATTGGGACAGTAGCTCCTACGAGCAGTACTTC.

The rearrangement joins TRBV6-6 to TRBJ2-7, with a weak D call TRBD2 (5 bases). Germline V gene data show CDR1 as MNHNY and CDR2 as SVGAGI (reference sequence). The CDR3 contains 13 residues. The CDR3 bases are TGTGCTGCTTCTGGCGGGTACGGTGACGAGCAGTACTTC. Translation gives CAASGGYGDEQYF.

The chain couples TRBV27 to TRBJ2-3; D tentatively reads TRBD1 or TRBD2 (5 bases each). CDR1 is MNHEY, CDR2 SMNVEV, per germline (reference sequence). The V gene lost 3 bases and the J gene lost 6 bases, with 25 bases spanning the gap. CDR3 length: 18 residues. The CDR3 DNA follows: TGTGCCAGCAGTTTCTCTCCTTGGCCCGGGACCCTTGGGGATACGCAGTATTTT. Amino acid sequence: CASSFSPWPGTLGDTQYF.

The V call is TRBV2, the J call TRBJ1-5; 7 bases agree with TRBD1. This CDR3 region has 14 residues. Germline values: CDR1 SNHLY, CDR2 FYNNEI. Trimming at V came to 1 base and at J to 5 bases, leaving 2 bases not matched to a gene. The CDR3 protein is CASSEGQGDQPQHF. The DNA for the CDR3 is TGTGCCAGCAGTGAAGGACAGGGTGATCAGCCCCAGCATTTT.

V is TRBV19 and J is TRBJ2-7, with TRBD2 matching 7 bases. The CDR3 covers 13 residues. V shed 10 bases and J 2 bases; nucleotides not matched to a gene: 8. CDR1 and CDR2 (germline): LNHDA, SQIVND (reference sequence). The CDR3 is CATAAGAPYEQYF. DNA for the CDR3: TGTGCCACGGCCGCGGGAGCGCCCTACGAGCAGTACTTC.

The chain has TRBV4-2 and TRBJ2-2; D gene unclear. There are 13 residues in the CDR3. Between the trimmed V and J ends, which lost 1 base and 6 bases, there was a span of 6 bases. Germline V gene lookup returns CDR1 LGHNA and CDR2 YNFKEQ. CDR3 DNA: TGTGCCAGCAGCCAAGTCGGATCCGGGGAGCTGTTTTTT. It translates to CASSQVGSGELFF.

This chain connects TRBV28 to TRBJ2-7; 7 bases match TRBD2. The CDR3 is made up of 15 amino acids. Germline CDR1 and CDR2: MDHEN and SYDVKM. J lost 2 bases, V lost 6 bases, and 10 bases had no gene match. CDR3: CASSYATSSTYEQYF. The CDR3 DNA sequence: TGTGCCAGCAGCTATGCGACTAGCTCTACCTACGAGCAGTACTTC.

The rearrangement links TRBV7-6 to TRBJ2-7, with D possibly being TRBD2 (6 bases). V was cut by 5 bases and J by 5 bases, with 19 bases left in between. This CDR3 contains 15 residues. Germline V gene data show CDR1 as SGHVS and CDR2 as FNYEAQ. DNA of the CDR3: TGTGCCAGCAGCGATAGTGGGAGGTCGACGGACGAGCAGTACTTC. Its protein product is CASSDSGRSTDEQYF.